The 10 T cell receptor beta chains presented below share a single source sample, sequenced in a study of T cells after yellow fever vaccination. TCRdb itself ran the 5' RACE reads through MiXCR, one entry per CDR3 protein. The table lists 300,000 to 400,000 distinct CDR3 sequences, approximately 12% of them singletons. The sample in question was CD4+ T cells sorted from PBMCs, obtained 15 days after the yellow fever booster vaccination. The receptors stem from a man between 18 and 35 years old who received the YFV17D yellow fever vaccine.

This CDR3 is CASSQASGGPVGETQYF. The CDR3 nucleotides read TGCGCCAGCAGCCAAGCTAGCGGGGGGCCGGTGGGAGAGACCCAGTACTTC. The chain recombines TRBV4-1 with TRBJ2-5; 11 bases match TRBD2. J was trimmed by 4 bases and V by 1 base; bases with no gene match: 8. CDR3 length equals 17 residues. Germline loops: CDR1 MGHRA, CDR2 YSYEKL.

This clonotype was observed a few times. The rearrangement joins TRBV4-3 to TRBJ2-3; D gene uncertain. Per the germline V gene, CDR1 is LGHNA and CDR2 is YSLEER. This CDR3 is built from 15 residues. V lost 5 bases and J 3 bases, leaving 15 bases between the germline ends. CDR3 protein: CASSVGPSGTDTQYF. The CDR3 DNA is TGCGCCAGCAGCGTAGGACCATCAGGTACAGATACGCAGTATTTT.

This rearrangement joins TRBV7-2 to TRBJ1-2; the D gene is possibly TRBD1 (5 bases). Germline CDR1 SGHTA, CDR2 FQGNSA. The V end lost 1 base, the J end lost 2 bases, and 17 bases lay between the germline ends. This CDR3 spans 17 amino acids. CDR3 protein: CASSLGDGGAGNYGYTF. The CDR3 DNA reads as TGTGCCAGCAGCTTAGGGGACGGAGGCGCTGGGAACTATGGCTACACCTTC.

This clonotype was detected ten times or more. The genes are TRBV5-1 and TRBJ2-1; 9 bases line up with TRBD2. This CDR3 has 14 amino acids. The V and J ends lost 5 bases and 8 bases, in that order; junction bases with no gene match: 8. Germline loops: CDR1 SGHRS, CDR2 YFSETQ. For the CDR3, the DNA is TGCGCCAGCAGTCCCCGGACTAGCGATCATGAGCAGTTCTTC. Its translation: CASSPRTSDHEQFF.

This chain joins TRBV29-1 and TRBJ2-3; TRBD2 might be the D (6 bases). CDR3 size: 10 residues. The V and J ends lost 7 bases and 4 bases respectively, with 6 bases between them. Germline V gives CDR1 SQVTM, CDR2 ANQGSEA. As DNA, the CDR3 is TGCAGCGGGGGGGCAGATACGCAGTATTTT. Translating it yields CSGGADTQYF.

The V and J genes are TRBV7-8 and TRBJ2-3; D gene ambiguous. In germline, CDR1 is SGHVS, CDR2 FQNEAQ. This CDR3 spans 16 amino acids. The ends were cut back, 1 base at V and 0 bases at J, with 11 bases in the middle. In DNA, the CDR3 is TGTGCCAGCAGCTTAGTAGGAAGGGAAAGCACAGATACGCAGTATTTT. Translation: CASSLVGRESTDTQYF.

This clonotype came up a few times. This chain uses TRBV20-1 with TRBJ1-5, with D possibly being TRBD1 (6 bases). CDR1 and CDR2 (germline): DFQATT, SNEGSKA (reference sequence). This CDR3 region has 13 residues. V was cut by 4 bases and J by 4 bases, with 11 bases left in between. This CDR3 is CSATKQGNQPQHF. CDR3 in DNA: TGCAGTGCTACAAAACAGGGAAATCAGCCCCAGCATTTT.

This clonotype was found a few times. The chain carries TRBV28 and TRBJ2-7, with TRBD1 matching over 9 bases. After removal of 4 bases from V and 3 bases from J, the junction contained 4 bases not matched to a gene. CDR1 and CDR2 (germline): MDHEN, SYDVKM. The CDR3 length is 14 residues. For the CDR3, the DNA is TGTGCCAGCAGTTCTTTGGGACAGGGCTACGAGCAGTACGTC. Its protein product is CASSSLGQGYEQYV.

There are many counts of this clonotype. The rearrangement joins TRBV7-2 to TRBJ2-3, with 8 bases identical to TRBD2. This CDR3 region has 15 residues. Germline assignment: CDR1 SGHTA and CDR2 FQGNSA. V shed 5 bases, J shed 5 bases, and the junction held 9 bases outside the gene matches. The CDR3 region is CASSNGGASGDTQYF. The CDR3 region has the DNA TGTGCCAGCAGCAACGGGGGGGCGTCGGGAGATACGCAGTATTTT.

The chain links TRBV24-1 to TRBJ2-7; 9 bases are a match to TRBD1. Germline trimming cut 3 bases from V and 7 bases from J; bases unmatched to any gene: 6. This CDR3 spans 14 amino acids. CDR1 KGHDR and CDR2 SFDVKD come from the germline V gene. CDR3 sequence (DNA): TGTGCCACCAGTGATCGGGACAGGGATAGGGAGCAGTACGTC. It specifies CATSDRDRDREQYV.